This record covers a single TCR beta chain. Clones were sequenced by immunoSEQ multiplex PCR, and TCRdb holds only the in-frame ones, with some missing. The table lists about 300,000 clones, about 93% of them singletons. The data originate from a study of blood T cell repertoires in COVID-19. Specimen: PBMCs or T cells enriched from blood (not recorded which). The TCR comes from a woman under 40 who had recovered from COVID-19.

CDR3 amino acids: CASRAGTGNYGYTF. Written as DNA, the CDR3 is TGTGCCAGCCGGGCCGGGACAGGGAACTATGGCTACACCTTC. V is TRBV6-4 and J is TRBJ1-2; 9 nucleotides align to TRBD1. V trimming: 8 bases; J trimming: 2 bases; junction bases outside the gene matches: 6. CDR3 size: 14 residues. Germline V gene lookup returns CDR1 MRHNA and CDR2 SNTAGT.